A selection of T cell receptor beta chains follows, all from one sample in a study of blood T cell repertoires in COVID-19. Repertoires were generated with immunoSEQ multiplex PCR, while TCRdb's copy carries only in-frame clones and drops some. The data contain 68,000 or so clones, 88% of them singletons. Sample: peripheral blood. These receptors all come from a human donor in a cohort sampled during active COVID-19. Both conserved end residues are part of each CDR3. The D gene is left open where the match is weak. The listing skips clone size in some rows; elsewhere it reads once, few, many or a size class.

j_call v_call cdr3_length d_call clone_size cdr3_aa cdr3_nt
TRBJ2-4 TRBV21-1 19 - - CASSKNPGSGVVAKNIQYF TGTGCCAGCAGCAAAAACCCAGGGTCAGGGGTAGTCGCCAAAAACATTCAGTACTTC
TRBJ1-1 TRBV20-1 11 - - CSAGPAGAAFF TGCAGTGCTGGGCCGGCGGGGGCAGCTTTCTTT
TRBJ2-2 TRBV7-3 13 - - CASKRGGTGELFF TGTGCCAGCAAAAGGGGCGGCACCGGGGAGCTGTTTTTT
TRBJ1-5 TRBV20-1 11 - - CSATLNQPQHF TGCAGTGCTACCCTCAATCAGCCCCAGCATTTT
TRBJ1-5 TRBV19 13 - - CASSVQGNQPQHF TGTGCCAGTAGTGTACAGGGAAATCAGCCCCAGCATTTT
TRBJ1-2 TRBV10-3 13 TRBD1 - CATRQGVNYGYTF TGTGCCACCAGACAGGGGGTTAACTATGGCTACACCTTC
TRBJ2-5 TRBV4-3 17 TRBD2 - CASLKKPVTSGQETQYF TGCGCCAGCCTAAAAAAGCCCGTAACTAGCGGGCAAGAGACCCAGTACTTC
TRBJ2-3 TRBV6-2/TRBV6-3 16 TRBD1 - CASSWDRGFGEDTQYF TGTGCCAGCAGTTGGGACAGGGGATTCGGCGAAGATACGCAGTATTTT
TRBJ2-2 TRBV7-9 14 - once CASSFQVVAGELFF TGTGCCAGCAGCTTTCAGGTTGTTGCCGGGGAGCTGTTTTTT
TRBJ2-2 TRBV9 15 TRBD1 - CASSTRTGFTGELFF TGTGCCAGCAGCACCCGGACAGGGTTTACCGGGGAGCTGTTTTTT
TRBJ2-4 TRBV2 13 TRBD2 - CASSVTSGGAKYF TGTGCCAGCAGCGTAACTAGCGGGGGGGCTAAGTACTTC
TRBJ1-2 TRBV18 17 TRBD1 - CASSPLTRDSSNYGYTF TGTGCCAGCTCACCACTCACCCGGGACAGTTCTAACTATGGCTACACCTTC
TRBJ2-2 TRBV12-3/TRBV12-4 11 - - CASTKVGELFF TGTGCCAGCACTAAAGTAGGGGAGCTGTTTTTT
TRBJ2-1 TRBV18 15 TRBD1 - CASSRQGSAYNEQFF TGTGCCAGCTCCCGACAGGGGTCCGCATACAATGAGCAGTTCTTC
TRBJ2-1 TRBV6-5 12 - - CASSPMSGEQFF TGTGCCAGCAGTCCGATGTCAGGTGAGCAGTTCTTC
TRBJ2-4 TRBV9 14 TRBD1 - CASSVGTEKNIQYF TGTGCCAGCAGCGTCGGGACAGAAAAAAACATTCAGTACTTC
TRBJ2-7 TRBV5-1 14 - - CASSHRRGEHEQYF TGCGCCAGCAGCCACCGCAGGGGTGAACACGAGCAGTACTTC
TRBJ1-2 TRBV5-6 14 - - CASSRAQEYYGYTF TGTGCCAGCAGCCGAGCACAGGAATACTATGGCTACACCTTC
TRBJ1-6 TRBV5-8 14 - once CASSLYRDNSPLHF TGTGCCAGCAGCTTGTACAGGGATAATTCACCCCTCCACTTT
TRBJ1-1 TRBV3-1/TRBV3-2 14 - - CASSQGIGGTEAFF TGTGCCAGCAGCCAAGGAATCGGGGGCACTGAAGCTTTCTTT
TRBJ1-2 TRBV7-2 15 - - CASSSSGGSGYGYTF TGTGCCAGCAGCTCCTCCGGGGGGTCAGGCTATGGCTACACCTTC
TRBJ1-1 TRBV7-2 15 - - CASSLGGHLNTEAFF TGTGCCAGCAGCTTAGGAGGTCACTTGAACACTGAAGCTTTCTTT